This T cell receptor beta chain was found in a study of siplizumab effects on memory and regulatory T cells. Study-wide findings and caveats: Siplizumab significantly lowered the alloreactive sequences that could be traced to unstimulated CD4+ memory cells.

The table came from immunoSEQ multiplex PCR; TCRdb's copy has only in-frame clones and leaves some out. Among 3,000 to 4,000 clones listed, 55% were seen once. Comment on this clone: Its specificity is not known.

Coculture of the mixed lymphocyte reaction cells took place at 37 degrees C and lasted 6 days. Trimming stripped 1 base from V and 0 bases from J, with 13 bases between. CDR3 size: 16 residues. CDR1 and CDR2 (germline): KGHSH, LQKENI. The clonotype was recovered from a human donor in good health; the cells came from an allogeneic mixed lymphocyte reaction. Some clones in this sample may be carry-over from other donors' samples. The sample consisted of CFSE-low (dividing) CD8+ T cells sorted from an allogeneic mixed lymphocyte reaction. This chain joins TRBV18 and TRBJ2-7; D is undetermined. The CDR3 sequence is CASSPLDLESSYEQYF. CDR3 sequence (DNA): TGTGCCAGCTCACCACTCGACCTGGAAAGCTCCTACGAGCAGTACTTC.